A selection of T cell receptor beta chains follows, all from one sample in a study of shared clonotypes between healthy human individuals. Sequenced by immunoSEQ multiplex PCR; TCRdb stores in-frame clones only, minus some. The data contain 850,000 to 1,200,000 clones, about 76% of them singletons. Sequenced material: memory CD4+ T cells sorted from blood. Source of these receptors: a man aged 18 to 29 in good health. Both conserved end residues are part of each CDR3. The D gene is left open where the match is weak. Expanded clones are given a class, and other clones once, few, many or no size at all.

v_gene,j_gene,abundance,d_gene,CDR3aa,CDR3nt
TRBV7-6,TRBJ2-7,.,TRBD1,CASSLGTGYEQYF,TGTGCCAGCAGCTTAGGGACAGGGTACGAGCAGTACTTC
TRBV5-4,TRBJ2-7,.,.,CASSLASPPYEQYF,TGTGCCAGCAGCTTGGCTTCACCCCCCTACGAGCAGTACTTC
TRBV4-1,TRBJ1-1,.,.,CASSQETARNTEAFF,TGCGCCAGCAGCCAAGAGACAGCCAGGAACACTGAAGCTTTCTTT
TRBV30,TRBJ1-6,.,.,CAWRGGTLYNSPLHF,TGTGCCTGGAGGGGGGGAACCTTATATAATTCACCCCTCCACTTT
TRBV2,TRBJ2-2,few,TRBD1,CASRGQGASTGELFF,TGTGCCAGCAGGGGACAGGGAGCTAGCACCGGGGAGCTGTTTTTT
TRBV7-2,TRBJ1-1,once,.,CASSLVEMNTEAFF,TGTGCCAGCAGCCTAGTTGAGATGAACACTGAAGCTTTCTTT
TRBV7-9,TRBJ2-1,.,.,CASSLGPPGREEQFF,TGTGCCAGCAGCTTAGGGCCCCCGGGGAGAGAGGAGCAGTTCTTC
TRBV5-1,TRBJ2-2,.,TRBD2,CASSPGTSRIGELFF,TGCGCCAGCAGCCCCGGGACTAGCAGGATCGGGGAGCTGTTTTTT
TRBV2,TRBJ2-6,.,.,CASSVSGARANVLTF,TGTGCCAGCAGTGTATCAGGGGCTAGGGCCAACGTCCTGACTTTC
TRBV2,TRBJ1-4,.,.,CASSVALNTTNEKLFF,TGTGCCAGCAGTGTCGCACTAAACACAACTAATGAAAAACTGTTTTTT
TRBV23-1,TRBJ2-7,.,.,CASSSGVPLYEQYF,TGCGCCAGCAGTTCGGGGGTTCCCCTCTACGAGCAGTACTTC
TRBV11-2,TRBJ1-4,many,.,CASSFDTQGGKLFF,TGTGCCAGCAGCTTTGATACGCAGGGCGGAAAACTGTTTTTT
TRBV27,TRBJ2-5,few,TRBD2,CASKFTGGRETQYF,TGTGCCAGCAAGTTTACGGGGGGACGGGAGACCCAGTACTTC
TRBV2,TRBJ1-1,many,.,CASREQVVGTEAFF,TGTGCCAGCAGGGAACAGGTCGTCGGGACTGAAGCTTTCTTT
TRBV9,TRBJ2-5,.,.,CASSSGRTQYF,TGTGCCAGCAGCTCTGGGCGGACCCAGTACTTC
TRBV9,TRBJ2-5,few,.,CASSQTQRSETQYF,TGTGCCAGCAGCCAGACCCAGCGGTCGGAGACCCAGTACTTC
TRBV7-2,TRBJ2-7,.,.,CASSLERGDEQYF,TGTGCCAGCAGCTTGGAGAGGGGGGACGAGCAGTACTTC
TRBV5-4,TRBJ2-7,.,.,CASSTKGTRAGQYF,TGTGCCAGCAGCACTAAGGGAACCAGAGCAGGCCAGTACTTC
TRBV5-1,TRBJ1-1,many,TRBD1,CASSLGTGQGAGNTEAFF,TGCGCCAGCAGCTTGGGAACGGGACAGGGGGCCGGAAACACTGAAGCTTTCTTT
TRBV18,TRBJ2-3,once,.,CASSPRVDTQYF,TGTGCCAGCTCACCACGAGTGGATACGCAGTATTTT
TRBV7-2,TRBJ2-3,.,.,CASSLALVPDTQYF,TGTGCCAGCAGCTTAGCGCTAGTTCCCGATACGCAGTATTTT
TRBV2,TRBJ2-1,.,.,CASRDSGLGYNEQFF,TGTGCCAGCAGGGACTCAGGGTTGGGGTACAATGAGCAGTTCTTC
TRBV7-2,TRBJ2-1,.,.,CASSIQGLGYNEQFF,TGTGCCAGCAGCATACAGGGTTTGGGCTACAATGAGCAGTTCTTC
TRBV7-2,TRBJ2-1,.,TRBD2,CASSLGLAVDEQFF,TGTGCCAGCAGCTTAGGACTAGCGGTGGATGAGCAGTTCTTC
TRBV7-2,TRBJ2-7,many,.,CASSNREKQYF,TGTGCCAGCAGCAACAGGGAGAAGCAGTACTTC
TRBV6-1,TRBJ1-1,.,.,CASILDSGGTEAFF,TGTGCCAGCATCCTAGACAGCGGCGGCACTGAAGCTTTCTTT
TRBV5-1,TRBJ2-7,few,.,CASSLSTDYYEQYF,TGCGCCAGCAGCTTGTCCACAGATTACTACGAGCAGTACTTC
TRBV5-4,TRBJ1-1,.,TRBD1,CASSRDSRYTEAFF,TGTGCCAGCAGCCGGGACAGTCGGTACACTGAAGCTTTCTTT
TRBV29-1,TRBJ2-5,.,TRBD1,CSVIRTGYQETQYF,TGCAGCGTTATAAGGACAGGATACCAAGAGACCCAGTACTTC
TRBV14,TRBJ1-2,.,.,CASSQEGGPTSNYGYTF,TGTGCCAGCAGCCAAGAGGGGGGCCCAACCTCTAACTATGGCTACACCTTC
TRBV10-3,TRBJ2-3,few,.,CAINEGDTDTQYF,TGTGCCATCAACGAGGGAGATACCGATACGCAGTATTTT
TRBV6-1,TRBJ2-7,.,TRBD2,CASSTAGLAGGVKYF,TGTGCCAGCAGCACAGCGGGACTAGCGGGAGGAGTTAAGTACTTC
TRBV11-2,TRBJ1-1,.,TRBD1,CASSLGYRTGQTEAFF,TGTGCCAGCAGCTTAGGGTACCGGACAGGGCAAACTGAAGCTTTCTTT
TRBV6-5,TRBJ2-3,.,TRBD1,CASSYGTGLSPDTQYF,TGTGCCAGCAGTTACGGGACAGGGTTAAGCCCAGATACGCAGTATTTT
TRBV5-1,TRBJ2-3,.,.,CASSSGTGSTDTQYF,TGCGCCAGCAGCTCCGGGACTGGAAGCACAGATACGCAGTATTTT
TRBV7-2,TRBJ1-5,.,.,CASSLENQPQHF,TGTGCCAGCAGCTTAGAAAATCAGCCCCAGCATTTT
TRBV5-1,TRBJ2-1,.,TRBD1,CASRDGTATPGNEQFF,TGCGCCAGCAGGGATGGGACAGCCACTCCCGGCAATGAGCAGTTCTTC
TRBV7-9,TRBJ1-3,.,.,CASSLGGLITGGNTIYF,TGTGCCAGCAGCTTGGGGGGCCTGATCACTGGTGGAAACACCATATATTTT
TRBV25-1,TRBJ1-6,.,.,CASSEYARPLHF,TGTGCCAGCAGTGAATATGCAAGACCCCTCCACTTT
TRBV27,TRBJ1-4,.,.,CASSLSPAGEKLFF,TGTGCCAGCAGTTTATCACCCGCAGGAGAAAAACTGTTTTTT
TRBV11-2,TRBJ1-2,.,.,CASSLYENYGYTF,TGTGCCAGCAGCTTGTACGAGAACTATGGCTACACCTTC
TRBV5-1,TRBJ2-7,.,TRBD2,CASSLSGRATYEQYF,TGCGCCAGCAGCTTAAGCGGGAGGGCTACCTACGAGCAGTACTTC
TRBV7-9,TRBJ2-7,.,.,CASEAASYEQYF,TGTGCCAGCGAGGCAGCCTCCTACGAGCAGTACTTC
TRBV10-3,TRBJ1-2,.,TRBD1,CAISGDRGLYGYTF,TGTGCCATCAGTGGAGACAGGGGGCTCTATGGCTACACCTTC
TRBV18,TRBJ2-7,.,.,CASSPLTADEQYF,TGTGCCAGCTCACCACTGACAGCAGACGAGCAGTACTTC
TRBV29-1,TRBJ1-1,.,.,CSVDYGTEAFF,TGCAGCGTTGATTACGGGACTGAAGCTTTCTTT
TRBV7-6,TRBJ2-1,.,TRBD2,CASSQLAGNSYNEQFF,TGTGCCAGCAGCCAACTAGCGGGGAACTCCTACAATGAGCAGTTCTTC
TRBV5-8,TRBJ2-1,once,.,CASSFEAAEQFF,TGTGCCAGCAGCTTCGAGGCGGCTGAGCAGTTCTTC
TRBV7-2,TRBJ2-3,once,.,CASTPPSGFDTQYF,TGTGCCAGCACCCCCCCGAGCGGCTTTGATACGCAGTATTTT
TRBV30,TRBJ2-1,.,TRBD1,CAWSPGQGMNEQFF,TGTGCCTGGAGCCCGGGACAGGGAATGAATGAGCAGTTCTTC
TRBV5-8,TRBJ2-5,.,.,CASLAGRKGPKSETQYF,TGTGCCAGCTTGGCGGGCAGGAAGGGCCCAAAATCGGAGACCCAGTACTTC
TRBV28,TRBJ2-7,.,TRBD2,CASNLMTSGGGLMYF,TGTGCCAGCAACCTAATGACTAGCGGGGGTGGCCTAATGTACTTC
TRBV7-2,TRBJ2-1,many,.,CASSHFGDQDNEQFF,TGTGCCAGCAGCCACTTTGGCGACCAGGACAATGAGCAGTTCTTC
TRBV28,TRBJ1-1,once,.,CASRAGTEAFF,TGTGCCAGCAGGGCGGGAACCGAAGCTTTCTTT
TRBV9,TRBJ2-1,.,.,CASSVGPLSTYNEQFF,TGTGCCAGCAGCGTAGGGCCCCTATCAACCTACAATGAGCAGTTCTTC